This TCR beta chain is drawn from a study of blood T cells in healthy people across ages. Overall study: Template switching captured about one barcoded beta molecule per two T cells. Broader study findings: A strong correlation was seen between TCR beta diversity and naive T cell percentage. It was not possible, with unsorted PBMCs, to conclusively compare naive and antigen-experienced cells.

A J-beta primer mix and a sample-barcoded 5' primer were used in a second PCR of about 7 to 12 cycles. TCRdb itself ran the 5' RACE reads through MiXCR, one entry per CDR3 protein. The sample includes about 1,800,000 distinct CDR3 sequences, roughly 30% seen only once; the top ten take 7.7%. After removal of 7 bases from V and 2 bases from J, the junction contained 8 bases not matched to a gene. The CDR3 loop spans 15 amino acids. Per sample, at least 6 micrograms of total RNA were extracted. A few counts support this clonotype. Its antigen is still unknown. The sequence came from a woman aged 30 to 39 in good health. Source material: blood. The V gene is TRBV12-3 or TRBV12-4, the J gene TRBJ1-1; 9 nucleotides match TRBD1. CDR3 bases: TGTGCCAGCACCTCCCGGGACAGGGTTAACACTGAAGCTTTCTTT. Translating gives CASTSRDRVNTEAFF.